A single sample gave rise to the 5 T cell receptor beta chains below, sequenced in a study of cytomegalovirus exposure and HLA in healthy donors. It was with 60 Vbeta and 13 Jbeta primers that the PCR ran. Libraries were prepared by immunoSEQ multiplex PCR; TCRdb keeps only in-frame clonotypes and omits some of them. The sample carries roughly 80,000 clones, around 80% recorded once. Sequencing was performed on PBMCs. These receptors all stem from a male donor in good health and CMV-seronegative.

The rearrangement uses TRBV10-3 and TRBJ2-7, with 7 bases fitting TRBD2. This CDR3 contains 15 residues. After removal of 8 bases from V and 3 bases from J, the junction contained 13 bases not matched to a gene. The germline gives CDR1 ENHRY, CDR2 SYGVKD. CDR3 loop: CAIGGGSGTIYEQYF. The CDR3 DNA follows: TGTGCCATCGGGGGAGGAAGCGGGACCATCTACGAGCAGTACTTC.

The chain recombines TRBV28 with TRBJ2-7; D is undetermined. CDR1 is MDHEN and CDR2 is SYDVKM in the germline V gene. This CDR3 is 14 amino acids long. Trimming removed 2 bases at V and 3 bases at J, with 11 bases between. CDR3 DNA: TGTGCCAGCAGTTTACCCGCCAGTGTCTACGAGCAGTACTTC. Translating it yields CASSLPASVYEQYF.

The V gene is TRBV19, the J gene TRBJ2-5; 11 bases agree with TRBD2. V gave up 4 bases and J gave up 5 bases; unmatched junction bases: 9. Germline CDR1 and CDR2: LNHDA and SQIVND (reference sequence). The CDR3 runs to 16 residues. CDR3 residues: CASSTFSGRAGETQYF. As DNA, the CDR3 is TGTGCCAGTAGTACCTTTAGCGGGAGGGCCGGGGAGACCCAGTACTTC.

V is TRBV5-6 and J is TRBJ2-4; 11 bases fit TRBD2. The CDR3 sequence is 15 residues long. The germline V gene encodes CDR1 SGHDT and CDR2 YYEEEE. Trimming took 4 bases from V and 6 from J; bases not matched to a gene: 6. This chain's CDR3 is CASSLATSGTNIQYF. For the CDR3, the DNA is TGTGCCAGCAGCCTGGCGACTAGCGGGACAAACATTCAGTACTTC.

This clone was seen a handful of times. The gene calls are TRBV6-5 and TRBJ1-5; unclear D gene. The CDR3 totals 13 residues. Germline V gene data show CDR1 as MNHEY and CDR2 as SVGAGI. V was pared by 6 bases and J by 0 bases, with 6 bases between. The CDR3 sequence is CASSRDSNQPQHF. In nucleotides, the CDR3 is TGTGCCAGCAGCCGGGATAGCAATCAGCCCCAGCATTTT.